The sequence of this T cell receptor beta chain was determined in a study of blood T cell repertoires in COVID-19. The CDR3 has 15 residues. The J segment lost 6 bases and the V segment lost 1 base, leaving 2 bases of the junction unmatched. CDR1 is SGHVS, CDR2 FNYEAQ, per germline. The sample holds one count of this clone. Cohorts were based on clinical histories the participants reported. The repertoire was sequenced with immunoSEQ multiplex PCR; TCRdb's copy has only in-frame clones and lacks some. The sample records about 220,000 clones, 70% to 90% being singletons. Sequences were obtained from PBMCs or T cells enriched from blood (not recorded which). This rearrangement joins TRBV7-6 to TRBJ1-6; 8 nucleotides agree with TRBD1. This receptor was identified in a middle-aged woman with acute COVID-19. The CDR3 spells CASSLGQGANSPLHF. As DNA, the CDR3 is TGTGCCAGCAGCTTAGGGCAGGGGGCTAATTCACCCCTCCACTTT.